The sequence of this TCR beta chain was determined in a study of shared T cell receptors in the human thymus. Germline CDR1 is SNHLY and CDR2 is FYNNEI. V lost 4 bases to trimming and J lost 3 bases; unmatched junction nucleotides: 8. The CDR3 totals 16 residues. Sequenced by immunoSEQ multiplex PCR; TCRdb stores in-frame clones only, minus some. This table holds approximately 490,000 clones, around 78% found once. The data also belong to a second study, concerning human thymus T cells.

The material sequenced was thymocytes. The chain links TRBV2 to TRBJ2-5; TRBD1 matches 10 bases. This receptor was taken from a boy in the first two years of life with a congenital heart defect. The CDR3 bases are TGTGCCAGCAGTGTCCGGGACAGGGGACCTAAAGAGACCCAGTACTTC. Protein product: CASSVRDRGPKETQYF.